This is a list of T cell receptor beta chains from one sample in a study of shared clonotypes between healthy human individuals. Data came from immunoSEQ multiplex PCR; TCRdb stores just in-frame clones and leaves some out. There are roughly 700,000 clones in the sample; around 91% occur only once, and around a third lies in the top ten. Sequencing was done on a sample of memory CD8+ T cells from PBMCs. Every receptor here comes from a man between 18 and 35 years old in good health. Some clones in this sample may be carry-over from other donors' samples. Both conserved end residues are part of each CDR3. The D gene is left open where the match is weak. Not all rows give a size; the values are once, few, many and, for expanded clones, a class.

j_gene	v_gene	d_gene	abundance	CDR3nt	CDR3aa
TRBJ2-1	TRBV11-2	-	-	TGTGCCAGCAGCTTTAATAATGCCAATGAGCAGTTCTTC	CASSFNNANEQFF
TRBJ1-5	TRBV4-3	-	-	TGCGCCAGCTCTCAGCCCCAGCATTTT	CASSQPQHF
TRBJ1-1	TRBV27	TRBD1	-	TGTGCCAGCAGTCCAATACAGGGGTGGAACACTGAAGCTTTCTTT	CASSPIQGWNTEAFF
TRBJ1-2	TRBV28	TRBD1	-	TGTGCCAGCAGTTTCACACTCGGGACAGCTGATGGCTACACCTTC	CASSFTLGTADGYTF
TRBJ2-2	TRBV27	TRBD2	-	TGTGCCAGCAGTCCTCTAGCGGGGGGGACCGGGGAGCTGTTTTTT	CASSPLAGGTGELFF
TRBJ2-5	TRBV9	-	-	TGTGCCAGCAGCGTAGGTCCTGAAGAGACCCAGTACTTC	CASSVGPEETQYF
TRBJ1-4	TRBV5-4	TRBD1	once	TGTGCCAGCAGCACCGACAGGGGGAGGGATGAAAAACTGTTTTTT	CASSTDRGRDEKLFF
TRBJ1-2	TRBV27	-	-	TGTGCCAGCAGTCCCCGCCAGGGGAGCATTAATCCCTATGGCTACACCTTC	CASSPRQGSINPYGYTF
TRBJ2-3	TRBV27	TRBD1	-	TGTGCCAGCAGGACAGGGGGCAAACCGCAGTATTTT	CASRTGGKPQYF
TRBJ2-1	TRBV6-6	TRBD2	once	TGTGCCAGCAGTAACACTAGCGGATTATACAATGAGCAGTTCTTC	CASSNTSGLYNEQFF
TRBJ2-1	TRBV7-6	TRBD2	many	TGTGCCAGCAGCTTAGGGCGGGAGTGGGGTGAGCAGTTCTTC	CASSLGREWGEQFF
TRBJ2-1	TRBV6-1	-	-	TGTGCCAGCAGGGGACTGGGCAATGAGCAGTTCTTC	CASRGLGNEQFF
TRBJ1-2	TRBV6-6	-	-	TGTGCCAGCAGAACTCCAGGGGCCCAGGGGGGCTACACCTTC	CASRTPGAQGGYTF
TRBJ2-7	TRBV27	TRBD2	-	TGTGCCAGCAGTCCACTGGCCTCCCTAGCGGAGGATTACGAGCAGTACTTC	CASSPLASLAEDYEQYF
TRBJ2-7	TRBV18	-	-	TGTGCCAGCTCACCAGTCAGGGCGGACGAGCAGTACTTC	CASSPVRADEQYF
TRBJ2-1	TRBV19	TRBD2	-	TGTGCCAGTAGTTTAGCGGGGGCCGACAATGAGCAGTTCTTC	CASSLAGADNEQFF
TRBJ2-5	TRBV7-8	TRBD2	-	TGTGCCAGCAGCCCACTAGCGGAGTACCAAGAGACCCAGTACTTC	CASSPLAEYQETQYF
TRBJ1-2	TRBV11-2	-	-	TGTGCCAGCAGCTCCGGACGGCTGGTCGATGGCTACACCTTC	CASSSGRLVDGYTF
TRBJ2-2	TRBV27	-	-	TGTGCCAGCACTCCCTTTGGTCGGGACGGATACACCGGGGAGCTGTTTTTT	CASTPFGRDGYTGELFF
TRBJ1-5	TRBV19	-	-	TGTGCCAGTAGCCCCCCGATGGGGGGCAATCAGCCCCAGCATTTT	CASSPPMGGNQPQHF
TRBJ1-2	TRBV7-6	TRBD1	-	TGTGCCAGCAGCTTAGGCGCAGGGGGCGGCTATGGCTACACCTTC	CASSLGAGGGYGYTF
TRBJ2-7	TRBV9	TRBD2	-	TGTGCCAGCAGCGTATCGAGGGCTAGCGGGAGTAATGAGCAGTACTTC	CASSVSRASGSNEQYF
TRBJ2-2	TRBV28	-	-	TGTGCCAGCAATCCACCGGGGACCGGGGAGCTGTTTTTT	CASNPPGTGELFF
TRBJ1-1	TRBV6-5	-	-	TGTGCCAGCAGTTACGGCCGGACGAACACTGAAGCTTTCTTT	CASSYGRTNTEAFF
TRBJ2-7	TRBV18	-	-	TGTGCCAGCTCACCTGGCAGGGCTTACGAGCAGTACTTC	CASSPGRAYEQYF
TRBJ2-5	TRBV7-8	TRBD2	-	TGTGCCAGCAGCTTAGCGTTGCGGGAGTTGACCCAGTACTTC	CASSLALRELTQYF
TRBJ1-2	TRBV9	TRBD1	-	TGTGCCAGCAGCGTAGGCCGAGGAGGGGGCGGCTATGGCTACACCTTC	CASSVGRGGGGYGYTF
TRBJ1-2	TRBV29-1	TRBD1	-	TGCAGCGTTGGTCCGGGACAGGGGTATGGCTACACCTTC	CSVGPGQGYGYTF
TRBJ2-1	TRBV11-2	-	once	TGTGCCAGCAGGCAAGGGGTAAACAATGAGCAGTTCTTC	CASRQGVNNEQFF
TRBJ2-7	TRBV7-6	-	-	TGTGCCAGCAGCTTAGCTAGGTCTTACGCTTACGAGCAGTACTTC	CASSLARSYAYEQYF
TRBJ2-3	TRBV29-1	-	-	TGCAGCGTTGCGGGCCCCTTTACAGATACGCAGTATTTT	CSVAGPFTDTQYF
TRBJ2-7	TRBV12-1	-	-	TGTGCCAGCAGCCCCCGGAGTAGCGAAGGGGAGTCCTACGAGCAGTACTTC	CASSPRSSEGESYEQYF
TRBJ2-7	TRBV7-9	-	-	TGTGCCAGCAGCTCGAACAACTACGAGCAGTACTTC	CASSSNNYEQYF
TRBJ2-1	TRBV9	-	-	TGTGCCAGCAGCCCCGTAGGAGGTGAGCAGTTCTTC	CASSPVGGEQFF
TRBJ2-7	TRBV27	-	-	TGTGCCAGCAAGGGGTGGGGGTCATCATACTCCTACGAGCAGTACTTC	CASKGWGSSYSYEQYF
TRBJ2-7	TRBV6-5	-	-	TGTGCCAGCAGTTACTCGGTTGGTGGGTCCTACGAGCAGTACTTC	CASSYSVGGSYEQYF
TRBJ2-7	TRBV10-3	-	-	TGTGCCATCAGTGAGCAGGGCCCCTACGAGCAGTACTTC	CAISEQGPYEQYF
TRBJ2-5	TRBV7-9	-	-	TGTGCCAGCAGTCACCCCGGGAGAGAGACCCAGTACTTC	CASSHPGRETQYF
TRBJ1-1	TRBV27	-	few	TGTGCCAGCAGTTTTACGGTGAACACTGAAGCTTTCTTT	CASSFTVNTEAFF
TRBJ1-4	TRBV28	-	-	TGTGCCAGCAGCCCTAACATAGGCGGTGAAAAACTGTTTTTT	CASSPNIGGEKLFF
TRBJ1-4	TRBV10-3	TRBD1	-	TGTGCCATCAGTGAAAAGGGGGCCGAGGAAAAACTGTTTTTT	CAISEKGAEEKLFF
TRBJ2-2	TRBV2	TRBD2	-	TGTGCCAGCAGTGAAGCAATCCGGGTAGCGGGAGAGTTCGGGGAGCTGTTTTTT	CASSEAIRVAGEFGELFF
TRBJ2-5	TRBV27	-	-	TGTGCCAGCAGTCCTTTTGGCCCCCGGGTCCACGAGACCCAGTACTTC	CASSPFGPRVHETQYF
TRBJ2-1	TRBV20-1	-	-	TGCAGTGGGGGAAATGAGCAGTTCTTC	CSGGNEQFF
TRBJ1-2	TRBV6-5	TRBD1	-	TGTGCCAGCAGTTACCGACAGGGGGCTGCCCTTTGGGGCTACACCTTC	CASSYRQGAALWGYTF
TRBJ2-7	TRBV28	TRBD1	-	TGTGCCAGCAGTACCCGGGACAGGGGGCAATACGAGCAGTACTTC	CASSTRDRGQYEQYF
TRBJ2-5	TRBV18	-	-	TGTGCCAGCTCAAGGGTAGACCAGCGAAAGAGTGGAGAGACCCAGTACTTC	CASSRVDQRKSGETQYF
TRBJ2-1	TRBV19	-	-	TGTGCCAGTAGTCTGTATCCCGGGGGACAAAAACCCGACAATGAGCAGTTCTTC	CASSLYPGGQKPDNEQFF
TRBJ2-1	TRBV7-9	TRBD1	-	TGTGCCAGCAGCCCCGGAGTTCCGGGACAGGGGGCCTATGAGCAGTTCTTC	CASSPGVPGQGAYEQFF
TRBJ1-1	TRBV5-8	-	-	TGTGCCAGCAGCAGTTCCCGACAGATGAACACTGAAGCTTTCTTT	CASSSSRQMNTEAFF
TRBJ2-1	TRBV7-3	TRBD1	-	TGTGCCAGCAGCTTAAAGGGGACAGACGAGCAGTTCTTC	CASSLKGTDEQFF
TRBJ2-1	TRBV27	TRBD2	-	TGTGCCAGCAGTTTAGCGGGAGGGCCCCATGAGCAGTTCTTC	CASSLAGGPHEQFF
TRBJ2-5	TRBV7-9	TRBD2	-	TGTGCCAGCAGCCCTGGCGGGTCGCGCGACGGCGGCGGGGGTGAGACCCAGTACTTC	CASSPGGSRDGGGGETQYF